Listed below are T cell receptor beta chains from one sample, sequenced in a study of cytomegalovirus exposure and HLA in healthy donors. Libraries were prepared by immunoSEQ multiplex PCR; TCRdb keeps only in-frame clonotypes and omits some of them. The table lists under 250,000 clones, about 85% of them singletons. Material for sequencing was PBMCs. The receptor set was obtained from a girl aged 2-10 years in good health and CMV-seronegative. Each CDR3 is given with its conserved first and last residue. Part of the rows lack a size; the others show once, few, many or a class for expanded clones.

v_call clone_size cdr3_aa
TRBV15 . CATSRDRGGHSYEQYF
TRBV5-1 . CASGTGQGGPLEQYF
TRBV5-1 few CASSPGTGGGGYGYTF
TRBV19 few CASSIRVEAFF
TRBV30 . CASITDTQYF
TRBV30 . CAWSGPAGAETQYF
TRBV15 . CATSLMGGTEAFF
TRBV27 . CASSPDRGLGNEQFF
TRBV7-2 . CASSFRGGSGNTIYF
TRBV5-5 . CASSLWEQGAGGAFF
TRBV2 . CASSGGRLYQPQHF
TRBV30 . CAWSRQGRPNTEAFF
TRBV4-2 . CASSQPGQGAPGNTIYF
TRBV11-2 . CASSFRLANTGELFF
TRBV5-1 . CASSPTGRDNEQFF
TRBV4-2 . CASSPQRGAGLAYEQYF
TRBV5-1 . CASSSLGLDYGYTF
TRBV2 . CASSEVQGRRNQPQHF
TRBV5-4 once CASSLGQAEAFF
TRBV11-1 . CASSLQGANYGYTF
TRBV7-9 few CASSPPRTGEYGYTF
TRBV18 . CASSPPIGRGGAYNEQFF
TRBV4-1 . CASSQIQGPGANVLTF
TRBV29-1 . CSVVQGLNTEAFF
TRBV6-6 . CAASKNSPLHF
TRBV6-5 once CASRRGGDGYGYTF
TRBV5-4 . CASSLGGGLENEQFF
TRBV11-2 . CASRNDGGTEAFF
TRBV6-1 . CASGIPGRGSYTF
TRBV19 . CASSSLWVESNQPQHF
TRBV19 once CASSIVPRVDYGYTF
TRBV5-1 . CASSLMSGQPEAFF
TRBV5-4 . CASSFGGRAYGYTF
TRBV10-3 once CAISESFSGRALDNEQFF
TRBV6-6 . CASSNDDRDPYGYTF
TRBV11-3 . CASSLEPAGGRGQPQHF
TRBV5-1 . CASRGLAGEGVDTQYF
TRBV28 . CASSPTQNYGYTF
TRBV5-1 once CASSLWTGPEKLFF
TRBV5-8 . CASSSRTGGLSGANVLTF
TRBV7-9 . CASSPKGGAEQPQHF
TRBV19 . CASSISEFPDTQYF
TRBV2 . CASSGGGGPRNSPLHF
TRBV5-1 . CASSLAEGGNQPQHF
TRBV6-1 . CASSEIPETGKFF
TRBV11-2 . CASSSELGQRYNEQFF
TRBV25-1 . CASSVSGGPEFF
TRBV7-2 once CASSFRTGGGEQYF
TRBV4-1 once CASSQPGGRMRDTQYF
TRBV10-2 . CASMGTSISETQYF
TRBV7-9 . CASSPGLAGMREQYF
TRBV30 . CALIPPDTEAFF
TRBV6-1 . CASSGLLGTGGGYNEQFF
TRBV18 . CASSPGRNQPQHF
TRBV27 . CASSPRDSPPYEQYF
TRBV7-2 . CASSLARLPTSSYEQYF
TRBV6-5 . CASSQLFATNEKLFF
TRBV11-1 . CASSITPYNSPLHF
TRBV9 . CASSSSTGRTGANVLTF
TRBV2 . CASIEGLHEQYF